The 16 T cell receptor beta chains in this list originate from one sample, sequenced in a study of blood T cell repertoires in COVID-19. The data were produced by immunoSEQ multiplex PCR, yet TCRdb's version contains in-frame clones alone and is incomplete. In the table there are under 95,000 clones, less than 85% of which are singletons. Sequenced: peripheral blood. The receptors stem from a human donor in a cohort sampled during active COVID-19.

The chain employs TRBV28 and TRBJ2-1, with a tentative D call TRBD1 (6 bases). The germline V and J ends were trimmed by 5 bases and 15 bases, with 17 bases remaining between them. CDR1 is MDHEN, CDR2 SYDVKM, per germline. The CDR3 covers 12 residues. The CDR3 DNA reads TGTGCCAGCAGTCCATTACAGGGATTCGCGTTCTTC. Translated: CASSPLQGFAFF.

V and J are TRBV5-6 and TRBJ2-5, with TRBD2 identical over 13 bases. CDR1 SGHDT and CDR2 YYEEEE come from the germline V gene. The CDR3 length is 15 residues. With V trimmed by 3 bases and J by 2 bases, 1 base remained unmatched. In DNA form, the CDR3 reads TGTGCCAGCAGCTCGACTAGCGGGGGGCAAGAGACCCAGTACTTC. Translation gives CASSSTSGGQETQYF.

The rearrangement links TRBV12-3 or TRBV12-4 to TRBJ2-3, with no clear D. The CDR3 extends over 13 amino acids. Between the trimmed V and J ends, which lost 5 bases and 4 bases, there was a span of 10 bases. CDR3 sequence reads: CASSNLQADTQYF. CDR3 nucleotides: TGTGCCAGCAGTAACCTTCAGGCAGATACGCAGTATTTT.

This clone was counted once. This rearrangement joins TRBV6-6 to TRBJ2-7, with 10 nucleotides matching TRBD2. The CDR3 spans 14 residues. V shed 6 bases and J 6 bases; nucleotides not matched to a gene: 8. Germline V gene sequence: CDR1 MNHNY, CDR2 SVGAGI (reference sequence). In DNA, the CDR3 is TGTGCCAGCAGACCTAGCGGGAGTCTCTCCGAGCAGTACTTC. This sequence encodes CASRPSGSLSEQYF.

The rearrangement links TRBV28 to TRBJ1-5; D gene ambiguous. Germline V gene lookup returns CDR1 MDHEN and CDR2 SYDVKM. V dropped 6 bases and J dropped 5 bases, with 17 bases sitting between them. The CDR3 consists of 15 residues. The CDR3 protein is CASRSLPLLHQPQHF. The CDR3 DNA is TGTGCCAGCAGGTCTCTTCCTCTACTGCATCAGCCCCAGCATTTT.

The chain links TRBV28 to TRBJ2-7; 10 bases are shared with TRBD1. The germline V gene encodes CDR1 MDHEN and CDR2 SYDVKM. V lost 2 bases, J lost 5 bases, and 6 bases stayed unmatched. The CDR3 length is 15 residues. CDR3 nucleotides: TGTGCCAGCAGTTTACCCGGGACAGGGGTGGACGAGCAGTACTTC. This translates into CASSLPGTGVDEQYF.

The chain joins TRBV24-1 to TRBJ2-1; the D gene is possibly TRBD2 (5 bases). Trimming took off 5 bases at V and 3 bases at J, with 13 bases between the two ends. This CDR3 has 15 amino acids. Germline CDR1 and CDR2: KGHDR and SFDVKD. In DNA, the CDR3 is TGTGCCACCAGTGCCTTCTCGGCGGGCTACAATGAGCAGTTCTTC. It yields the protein CATSAFSAGYNEQFF.

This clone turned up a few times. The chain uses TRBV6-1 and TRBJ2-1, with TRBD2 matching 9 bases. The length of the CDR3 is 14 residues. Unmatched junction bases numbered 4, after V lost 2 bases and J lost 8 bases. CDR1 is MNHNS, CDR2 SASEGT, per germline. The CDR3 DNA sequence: TGTGCCAGCAGTGAAAGCGGGGGGTCTGATGAGCAGTTCTTC. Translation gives CASSESGGSDEQFF.

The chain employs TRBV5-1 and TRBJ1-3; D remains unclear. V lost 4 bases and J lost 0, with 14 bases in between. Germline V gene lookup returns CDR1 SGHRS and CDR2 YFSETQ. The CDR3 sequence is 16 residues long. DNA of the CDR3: TGCGCCAGCAGCCCTTCACAGAGAACCTCTGGAAACACCATATATTTT. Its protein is CASSPSQRTSGNTIYF.

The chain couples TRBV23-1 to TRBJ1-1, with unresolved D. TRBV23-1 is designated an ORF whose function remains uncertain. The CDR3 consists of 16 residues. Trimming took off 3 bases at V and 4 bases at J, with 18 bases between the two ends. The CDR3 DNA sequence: TGCGCCAGCAGTCACCTAGGCCCGGGAGGGTTCACTGAAGCTTTCTTT. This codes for CASSHLGPGGFTEAFF.

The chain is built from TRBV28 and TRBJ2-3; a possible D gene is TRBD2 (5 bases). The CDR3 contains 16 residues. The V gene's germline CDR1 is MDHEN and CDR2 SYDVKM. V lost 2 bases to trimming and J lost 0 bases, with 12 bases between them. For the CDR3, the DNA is TGTGCCAGCAGTTTACGGGGTTCCTCTAGCACAGATACGCAGTATTTT. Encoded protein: CASSLRGSSSTDTQYF. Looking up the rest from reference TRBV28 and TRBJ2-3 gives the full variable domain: DVKVTQSSRYLVKRTGEKVFLECVQDMDHENMFWYRQDPGLGLRLIYFSYDVKMKEKGDIPEGYSVSREKKERFSLILESASTNQTSMYLCASSLRGSSSTDTQYFGPGTRLTVL.

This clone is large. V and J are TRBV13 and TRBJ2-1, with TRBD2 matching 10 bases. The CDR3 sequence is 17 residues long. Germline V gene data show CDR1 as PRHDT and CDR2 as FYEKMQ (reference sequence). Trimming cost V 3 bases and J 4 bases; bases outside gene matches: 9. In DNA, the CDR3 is TGTGCCAGCAGCTTCTCCTCTAGCGGGGGCCTATACAATGAGCAGTTCTTC. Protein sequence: CASSFSSSGGLYNEQFF.

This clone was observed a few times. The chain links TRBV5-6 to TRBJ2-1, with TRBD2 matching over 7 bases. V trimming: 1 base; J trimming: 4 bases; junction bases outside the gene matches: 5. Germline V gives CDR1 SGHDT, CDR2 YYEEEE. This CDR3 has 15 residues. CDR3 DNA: TGTGCCAGCAGCTTGTTGCCGGGGGGTTACAATGAGCAGTTCTTC. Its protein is CASSLLPGGYNEQFF. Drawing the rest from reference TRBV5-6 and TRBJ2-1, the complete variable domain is DAGVTQSPTHLIKTRGQQVTLRCSPKSGHDTVSWYQQALGQGPQFIFQYYEEEERQRGNFPDRFSGHQFPNYSSELNVNALLLGDSALYLCASSLLPGGYNEQFFGPGTRLTVL.

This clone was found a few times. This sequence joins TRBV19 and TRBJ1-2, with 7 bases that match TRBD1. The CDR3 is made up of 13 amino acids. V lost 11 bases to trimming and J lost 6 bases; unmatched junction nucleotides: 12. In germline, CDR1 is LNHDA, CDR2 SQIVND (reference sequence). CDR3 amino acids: CAVGPGGLNGYTF. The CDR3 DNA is TGTGCCGTAGGCCCAGGGGGGTTGAATGGCTACACCTTC.

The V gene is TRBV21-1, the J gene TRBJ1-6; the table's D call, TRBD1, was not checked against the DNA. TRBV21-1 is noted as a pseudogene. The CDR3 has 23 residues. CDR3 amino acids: CASSKEDRGESEPLCSYNSPLHF. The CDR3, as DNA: TGTGCCAGCAGCAAAGAGGACAGGGGCGAAAGTGAACCGCTGTGCTCCTATAATTCACCCCTCCACTTT.

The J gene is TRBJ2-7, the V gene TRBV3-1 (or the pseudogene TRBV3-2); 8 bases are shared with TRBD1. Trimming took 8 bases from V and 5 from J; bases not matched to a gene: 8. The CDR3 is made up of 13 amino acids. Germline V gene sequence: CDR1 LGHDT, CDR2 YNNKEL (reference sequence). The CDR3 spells CASGRNRGDEQYF. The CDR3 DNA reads TGTGCCAGCGGCCGGAACAGGGGGGACGAGCAGTACTTC.